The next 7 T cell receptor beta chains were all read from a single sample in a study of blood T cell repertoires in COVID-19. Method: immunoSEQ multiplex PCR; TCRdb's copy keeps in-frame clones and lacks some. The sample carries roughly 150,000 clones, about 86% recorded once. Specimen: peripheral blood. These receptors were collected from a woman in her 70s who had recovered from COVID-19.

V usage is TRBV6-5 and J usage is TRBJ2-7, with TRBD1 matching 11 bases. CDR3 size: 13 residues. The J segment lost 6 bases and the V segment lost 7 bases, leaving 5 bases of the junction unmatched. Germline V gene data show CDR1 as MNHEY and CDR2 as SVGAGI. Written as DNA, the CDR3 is TGTGCCAGCACCCGGACAGGGGGCGGCGAGCAGTACTTC. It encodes CASTRTGGGEQYF.

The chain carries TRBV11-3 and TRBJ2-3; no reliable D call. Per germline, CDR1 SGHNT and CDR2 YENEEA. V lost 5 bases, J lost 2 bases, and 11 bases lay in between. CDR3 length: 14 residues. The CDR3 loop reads CASSLSADTDTQYF. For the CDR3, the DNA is TGTGCCAGCAGCCTAAGCGCCGACACAGATACGCAGTATTTT.

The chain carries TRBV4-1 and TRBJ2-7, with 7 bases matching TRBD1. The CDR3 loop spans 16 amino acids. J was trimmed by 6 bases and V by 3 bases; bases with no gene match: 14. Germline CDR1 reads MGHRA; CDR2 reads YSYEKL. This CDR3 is CASSQPSGQRLGEQYF. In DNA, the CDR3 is TGCGCCAGCAGCCAGCCTTCGGGACAGCGGCTGGGCGAGCAGTACTTC.

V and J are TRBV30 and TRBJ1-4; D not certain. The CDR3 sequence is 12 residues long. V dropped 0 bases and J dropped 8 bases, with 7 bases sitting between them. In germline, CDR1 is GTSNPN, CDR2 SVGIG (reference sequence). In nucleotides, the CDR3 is TGTGCCTGGAGTGTAGGCGGAGAAAAACTGTTTTTT. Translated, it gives CAWSVGGEKLFF.

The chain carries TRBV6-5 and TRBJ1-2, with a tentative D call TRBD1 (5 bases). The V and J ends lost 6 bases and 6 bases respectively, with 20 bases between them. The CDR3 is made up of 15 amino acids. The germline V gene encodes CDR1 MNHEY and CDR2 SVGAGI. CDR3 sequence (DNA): TGTGCCAGCAGCCCCCTGTCTTCTGGGGGGAATGGCTACACCTTC. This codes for CASSPLSSGGNGYTF.

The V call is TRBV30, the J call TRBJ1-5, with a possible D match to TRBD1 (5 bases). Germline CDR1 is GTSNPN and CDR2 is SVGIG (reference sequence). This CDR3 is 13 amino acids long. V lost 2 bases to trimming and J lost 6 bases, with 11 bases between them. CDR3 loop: CAWSPRVSQPQHF. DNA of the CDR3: TGTGCCTGGAGTCCCAGGGTCAGTCAGCCCCAGCATTTT.

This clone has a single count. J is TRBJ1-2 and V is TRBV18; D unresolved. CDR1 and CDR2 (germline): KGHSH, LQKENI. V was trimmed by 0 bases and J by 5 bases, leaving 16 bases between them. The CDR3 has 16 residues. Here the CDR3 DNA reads TGTGCCAGCTCACCACCAGTTCCGGGGATCGGGTATGGCTACACCTTC. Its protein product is CASSPPVPGIGYGYTF.